This TCR beta chain was captured by sequencing in a study of metastatic and nonmetastatic thyroid tumors. Study information: Across blood and tumor or nodule tissue, repertoires from malignant and benign thyroid patients were compared with one another.

The V and J ends lost 6 bases and 5 bases, in that order; junction bases with no gene match: 18. The CDR3 extends over 17 amino acids. Germline CDR1 reads SGHTA; CDR2 reads FQGNSA. The authors' processing: A classifier for distant metastasis in papillary thyroid cancer was constructed using CDR3 differences observed across clinicopathological groups. TCRdb called clones again from the PCR reads with MiXCR. Here the V and J calls rest on TCRdb's processing, not on the authors' analysis. The sample comprises about 35,000 clones, 25% to 30% of which are singletons, and almost 8% rests with the top ten. Study-level results: Significantly greater TCR beta diversity was reportedly found in malignant thyroid tumors than in benign nodules (in blood and tumor).

Thyroid surgery took place with no prior treatment in any patient. Only a few counts were recorded for this clone. The antigen remains undetermined. This sequence was found in a female donor with papillary thyroid cancer or a benign thyroid nodule (not recorded which). Some clones in this sample may be carry-over from other donors' samples. The chain has TRBV7-2 and TRBJ2-5; 7 bases agree with TRBD2. Sequencing input: blood. The CDR3 protein is CASRAERPGGRRETQYF. The CDR3 DNA is TGTGCCAGCAGAGCCGAACGTCCGGGAGGTAGGCGCGAGACCCAGTACTTC. The full variable domain, completed using reference TRBV7-2 and TRBJ2-5, is GAGVSQSPSNKVTEKGKDVELRCDPISGHTALYWYRQSLGQGLEFLIYFQGNSAPDKSGLPSDRFSAERTGGSVSTLTIQRTQQEDSAVYLCASRAERPGGRRETQYFGPGTRLLVL.